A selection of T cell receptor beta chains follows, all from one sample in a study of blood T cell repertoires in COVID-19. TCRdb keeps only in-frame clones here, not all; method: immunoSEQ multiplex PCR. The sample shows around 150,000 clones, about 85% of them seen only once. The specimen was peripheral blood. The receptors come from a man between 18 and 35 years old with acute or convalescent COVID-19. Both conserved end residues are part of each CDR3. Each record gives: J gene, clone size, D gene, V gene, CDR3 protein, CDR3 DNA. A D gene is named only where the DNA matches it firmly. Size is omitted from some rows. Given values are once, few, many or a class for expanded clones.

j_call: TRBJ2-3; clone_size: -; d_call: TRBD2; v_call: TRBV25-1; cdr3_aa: CASSELGTSGSTDTQYF; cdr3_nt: TGTGCCAGCAGTGAATTGGGTACTAGCGGAAGCACAGATACGCAGTATTTT
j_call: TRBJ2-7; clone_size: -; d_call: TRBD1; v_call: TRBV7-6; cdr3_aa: CASSFDRAYEQYF; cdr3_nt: TGTGCCAGCAGCTTTGACAGGGCCTACGAGCAGTACTTC
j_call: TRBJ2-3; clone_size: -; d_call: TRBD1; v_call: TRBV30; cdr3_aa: CARGGTGGADTQYF; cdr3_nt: TGTGCCCGAGGGGGGACAGGAGGGGCAGATACGCAGTATTTT
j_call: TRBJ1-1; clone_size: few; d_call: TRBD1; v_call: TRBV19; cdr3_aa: CASSTHGQVLTEAFF; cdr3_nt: TGTGCCAGTAGTACCCACGGACAGGTGTTGACTGAAGCTTTCTTT
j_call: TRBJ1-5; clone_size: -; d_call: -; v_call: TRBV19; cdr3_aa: CASSSITGWNNQPQHF; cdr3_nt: TGTGCCAGTAGTTCTATAACAGGGTGGAACAATCAGCCCCAGCATTTT
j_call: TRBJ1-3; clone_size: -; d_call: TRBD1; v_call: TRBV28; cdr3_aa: CATLQGLGNTIYF; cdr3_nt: TGTGCCACCCTACAGGGGTTGGGAAACACCATATATTTT
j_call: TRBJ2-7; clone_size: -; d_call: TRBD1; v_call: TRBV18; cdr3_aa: CASSPGQPTYEQYF; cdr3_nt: TGTGCCAGCTCCCCGGGACAGCCGACCTACGAGCAGTACTTC
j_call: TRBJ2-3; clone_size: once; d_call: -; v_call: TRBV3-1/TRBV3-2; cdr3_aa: CASSQQTSTDTQYF; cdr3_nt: TGTGCCAGCAGCCAGCAAACTAGCACAGATACGCAGTATTTT
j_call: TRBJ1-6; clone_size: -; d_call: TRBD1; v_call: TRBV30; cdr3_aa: CAWSVRRSGQGGSPLHF; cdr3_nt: TGTGCCTGGAGTGTAAGGAGGTCGGGACAGGGGGGTTCACCCCTCCACTTT
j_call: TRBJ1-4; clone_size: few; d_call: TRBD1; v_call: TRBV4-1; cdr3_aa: CASSQGETGPYEKLFF; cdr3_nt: TGCGCCAGCAGCCAAGGAGAGACAGGGCCATATGAAAAACTGTTTTTT
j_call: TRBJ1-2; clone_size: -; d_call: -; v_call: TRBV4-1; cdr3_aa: CASSQEAGYTF; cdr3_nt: TGCGCCAGCAGCCAAGAGGCTGGCTACACCTTC
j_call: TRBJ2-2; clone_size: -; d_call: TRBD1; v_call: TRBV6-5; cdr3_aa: CASTRPAGGPGELFF; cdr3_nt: TGTGCCAGCACCCGGCCGGCAGGGGGCCCCGGGGAGCTGTTTTTT
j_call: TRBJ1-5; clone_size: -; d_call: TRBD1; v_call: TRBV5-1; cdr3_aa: CASSVGTGGGQPQHF; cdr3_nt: TGCGCCAGCAGCGTTGGGACAGGGGGCGGGCAGCCCCAGCATTTT
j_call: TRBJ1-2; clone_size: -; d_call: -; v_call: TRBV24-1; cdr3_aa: CATIRDNYGYTF; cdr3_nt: TGTGCCACCATTCGGGATAACTATGGCTACACCTTC
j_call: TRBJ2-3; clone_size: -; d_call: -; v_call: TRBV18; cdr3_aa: CASSPLMGPTSTDTQYF; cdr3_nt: TGTGCCAGCTCACCACTTATGGGGCCAACTAGCACAGATACGCAGTATTTT
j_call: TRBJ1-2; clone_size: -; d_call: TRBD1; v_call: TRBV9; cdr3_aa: CASSEGTGRLNYGYTF; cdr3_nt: TGTGCCAGCAGCGAAGGGACAGGGCGCCTTAACTATGGCTACACCTTC
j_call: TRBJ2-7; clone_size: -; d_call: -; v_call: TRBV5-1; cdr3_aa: CASSLEVGDEQYF; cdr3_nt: TGCGCCAGCAGCTTGGAGGTGGGCGATGAGCAGTACTTC
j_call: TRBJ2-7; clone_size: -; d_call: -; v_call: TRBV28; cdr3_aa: CASSLVGAGSYEQYF; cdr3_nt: TGTGCCAGCAGTTTGGTAGGGGCAGGGTCCTACGAGCAGTACTTC
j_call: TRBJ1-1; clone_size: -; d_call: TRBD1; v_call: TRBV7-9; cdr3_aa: CASSTDRGAFF; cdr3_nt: TGTGCCAGCAGCACGGACAGGGGAGCTTTCTTT
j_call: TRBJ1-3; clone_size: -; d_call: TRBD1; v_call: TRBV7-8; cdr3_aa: CASSLAPGTASGNTIYF; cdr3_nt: TGTGCCAGCAGCTTAGCCCCCGGGACAGCCTCTGGAAACACCATATATTTT
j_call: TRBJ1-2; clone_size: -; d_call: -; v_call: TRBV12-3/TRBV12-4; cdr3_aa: CASSLGQNYGYTF; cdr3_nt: TGTGCCAGCAGTTTAGGACAGAACTATGGCTACACCTTC
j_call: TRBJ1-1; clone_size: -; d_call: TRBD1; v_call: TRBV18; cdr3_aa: CASSPGTGGGTEAFF; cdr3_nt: TGTGCCAGCTCACCTGGGACAGGGGGAGGAACTGAAGCTTTCTTT
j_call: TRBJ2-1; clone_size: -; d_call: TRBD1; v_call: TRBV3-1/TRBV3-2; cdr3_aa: CASSQATGVGNEQFF; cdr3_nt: TGTGCCAGCAGCCAAGCGACAGGGGTTGGTAATGAGCAGTTCTTC
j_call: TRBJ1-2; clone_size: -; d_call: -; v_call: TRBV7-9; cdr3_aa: CASSLVSGTNYGYTF; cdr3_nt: TGTGCCAGCAGCTTAGTGTCAGGGACTAACTATGGCTACACCTTC
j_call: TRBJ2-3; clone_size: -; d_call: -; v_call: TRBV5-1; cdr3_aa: CASTINQQRDTQYF; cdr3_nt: TGCGCCAGTACCATCAACCAGCAGAGGGATACGCAGTATTTT
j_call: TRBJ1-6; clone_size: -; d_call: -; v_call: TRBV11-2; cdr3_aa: CASSLVLASTVPHF; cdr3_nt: TGTGCCAGCAGCTTAGTGCTCGCCTCTACCGTCCCCCACTTT
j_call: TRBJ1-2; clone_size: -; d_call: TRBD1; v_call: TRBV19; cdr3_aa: CASSTQGAANYGYTF; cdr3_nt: TGTGCCAGTAGTACGCAGGGGGCAGCTAACTATGGCTACACCTTC
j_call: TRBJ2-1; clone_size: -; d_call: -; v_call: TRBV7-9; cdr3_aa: CASSLGAGPYNEQFF; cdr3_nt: TGTGCCAGCAGCTTAGGGGCGGGACCCTACAATGAGCAGTTCTTC
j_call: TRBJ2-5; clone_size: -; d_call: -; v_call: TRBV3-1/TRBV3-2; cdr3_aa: CASREQTGIQETQYF; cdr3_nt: TGTGCCAGCAGAGAACAGACAGGCATCCAAGAGACCCAGTACTTC
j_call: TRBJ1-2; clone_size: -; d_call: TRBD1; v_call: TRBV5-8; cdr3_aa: CASSWGTGGIYGYTF; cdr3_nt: TGTGCCAGCAGCTGGGGGACAGGGGGGATCTATGGCTACACCTTC
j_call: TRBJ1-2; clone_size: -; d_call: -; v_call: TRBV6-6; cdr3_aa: CASSVKGENYGYTF; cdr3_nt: TGTGCCAGTTCAGTGAAAGGAGAGAACTATGGCTACACCTTC
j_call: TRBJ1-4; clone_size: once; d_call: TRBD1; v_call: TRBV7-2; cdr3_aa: CASSLGQGGEKLFF; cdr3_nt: TGTGCCAGCAGCTTAGGACAGGGCGGTGAAAAACTGTTTTTT
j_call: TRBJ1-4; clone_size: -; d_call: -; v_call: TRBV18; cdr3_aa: CASSLTGYEKLFF; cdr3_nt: TGTGCCAGCTCACTGACAGGATATGAAAAACTGTTTTTT
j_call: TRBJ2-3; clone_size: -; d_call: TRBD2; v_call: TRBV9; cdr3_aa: CASSRLTSGVADTQYF; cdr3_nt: TGTGCCAGCAGCCGACTGACTAGCGGGGTCGCAGATACGCAGTATTTT
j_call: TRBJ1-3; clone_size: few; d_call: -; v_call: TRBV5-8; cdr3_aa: CASSGQNSGNTIYF; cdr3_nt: TGTGCCAGCAGCGGACAAAACTCTGGAAACACCATATATTTT
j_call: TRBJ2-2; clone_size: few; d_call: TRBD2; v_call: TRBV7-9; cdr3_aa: CASSLRSGDSTGELFF; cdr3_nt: TGTGCCAGCAGCTTAAGAAGCGGGGATTCCACCGGGGAGCTGTTTTTT
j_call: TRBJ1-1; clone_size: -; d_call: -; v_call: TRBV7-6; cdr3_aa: CASSQNTEAFF; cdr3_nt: TGTGCCAGCAGCCAGAACACTGAAGCTTTCTTT
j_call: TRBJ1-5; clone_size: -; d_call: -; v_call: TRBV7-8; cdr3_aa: CASSLTSGFGQPQHF; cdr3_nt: TGTGCCAGCAGCTTAACGTCGGGGTTCGGTCAGCCCCAGCATTTT
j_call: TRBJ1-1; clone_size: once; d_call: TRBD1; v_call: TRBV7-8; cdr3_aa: CASSFGQANTEAFF; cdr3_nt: TGTGCCAGCAGCTTCGGACAGGCGAACACTGAAGCTTTCTTT
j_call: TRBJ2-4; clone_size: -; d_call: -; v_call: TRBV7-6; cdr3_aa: CASSQQGALGGGQVAKNIQYF; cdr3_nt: TGTGCCAGCAGCCAACAGGGCGCCCTAGGCGGGGGACAGGTAGCCAAAAACATTCAGTACTTC
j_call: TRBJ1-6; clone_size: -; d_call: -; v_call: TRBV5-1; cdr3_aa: CASSSEPQGFSYNSPLHF; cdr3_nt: TGCGCCAGCAGCTCGGAACCACAGGGCTTTTCCTATAATTCACCCCTCCACTTT
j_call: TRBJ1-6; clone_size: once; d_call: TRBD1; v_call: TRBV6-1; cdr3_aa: CASSDVGQGASPLHF; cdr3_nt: TGTGCCAGCAGTGATGTGGGACAGGGGGCTTCACCCCTCCACTTT
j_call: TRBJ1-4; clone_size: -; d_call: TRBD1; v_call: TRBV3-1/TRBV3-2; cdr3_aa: CASSLFTGANEKLFF; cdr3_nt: TGTGCCAGCAGCCTTTTTACAGGGGCTAATGAAAAACTGTTTTTT
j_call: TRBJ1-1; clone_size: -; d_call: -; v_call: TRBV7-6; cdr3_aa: CASRGVRDTEAFF; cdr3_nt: TGTGCCAGCAGAGGGGTCAGGGACACTGAAGCTTTCTTT
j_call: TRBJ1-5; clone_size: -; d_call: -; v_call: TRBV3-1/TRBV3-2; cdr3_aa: CASSQDTWQPQHF; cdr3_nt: TGTGCCAGCAGCCAAGATACTTGGCAGCCCCAGCATTTT
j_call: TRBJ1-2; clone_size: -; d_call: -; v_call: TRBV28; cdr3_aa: CASSLYSNGYTF; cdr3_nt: TGTGCCAGCAGTTTATACTCAAATGGCTACACCTTC
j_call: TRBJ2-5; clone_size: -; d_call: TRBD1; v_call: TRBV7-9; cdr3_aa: CASSLEGTGEETQYF; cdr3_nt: TGTGCCAGCAGCTTAGAAGGGACAGGGGAAGAGACCCAGTACTTC
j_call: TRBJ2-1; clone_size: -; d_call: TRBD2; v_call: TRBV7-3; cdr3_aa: CASSLFPSGGFGNEQFF; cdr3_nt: TGTGCCAGCAGCTTATTTCCTAGCGGGGGGTTCGGGAATGAGCAGTTCTTC
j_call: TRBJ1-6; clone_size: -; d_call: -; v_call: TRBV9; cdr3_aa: CASSVTSRGSPLHF; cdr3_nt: TGTGCCAGCAGCGTGACCAGTAGGGGTTCACCCCTCCACTTT
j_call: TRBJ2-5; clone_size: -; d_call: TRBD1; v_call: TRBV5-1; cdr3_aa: CASSIGQDQETQYF; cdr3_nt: TGCGCCAGCAGCATAGGACAGGATCAAGAGACCCAGTACTTC
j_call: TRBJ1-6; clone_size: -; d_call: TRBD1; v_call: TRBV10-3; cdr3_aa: CATRTGDNSPLHF; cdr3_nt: TGTGCCACCCGGACAGGGGACAATTCACCCCTCCACTTT